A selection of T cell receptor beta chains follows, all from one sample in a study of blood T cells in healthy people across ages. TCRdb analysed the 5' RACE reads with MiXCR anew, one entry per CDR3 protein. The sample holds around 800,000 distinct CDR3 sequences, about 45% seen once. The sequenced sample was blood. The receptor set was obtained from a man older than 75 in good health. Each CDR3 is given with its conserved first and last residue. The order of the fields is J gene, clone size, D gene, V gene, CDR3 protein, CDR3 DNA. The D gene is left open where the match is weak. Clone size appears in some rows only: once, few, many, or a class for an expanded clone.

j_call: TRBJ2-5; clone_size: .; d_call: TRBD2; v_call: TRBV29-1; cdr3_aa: CGVDGRGTETQYF; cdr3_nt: TGCGGCGTTGATGGGCGGGGGACGGAGACCCAGTACTTC
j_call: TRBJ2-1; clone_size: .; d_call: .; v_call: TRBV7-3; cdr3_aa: CASSLTSDLGNEQFF; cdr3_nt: TGTGCCAGCAGCTTAACTAGCGACCTCGGGAATGAGCAGTTCTTC
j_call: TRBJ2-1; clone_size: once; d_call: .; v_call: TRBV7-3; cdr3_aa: CASSYYGFF; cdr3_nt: TGTGCCAGCAGCTACTACGGGTTCTTC
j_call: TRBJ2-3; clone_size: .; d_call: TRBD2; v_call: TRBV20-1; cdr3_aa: CSASVAGGTDTQYF; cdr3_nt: TGCAGTGCTAGCGTGGCGGGGGGCACAGATACGCAGTATTTT
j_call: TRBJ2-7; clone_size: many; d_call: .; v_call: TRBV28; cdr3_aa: CASSLTGREQYF; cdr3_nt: TGTGCCAGCAGCCTAACAGGGCGGGAGCAGTACTTC
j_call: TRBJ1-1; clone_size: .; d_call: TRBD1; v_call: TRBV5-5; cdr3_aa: CASSLAGTGVMNTEAFF; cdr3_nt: TGTGCCAGCAGCTTGGCCGGGACAGGGGTAATGAACACTGAAGCTTTCTTT
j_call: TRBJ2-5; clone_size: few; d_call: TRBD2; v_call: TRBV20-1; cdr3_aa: CSASTGGYQETQYF; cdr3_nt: TGCAGTGCTAGTACGGGAGGGTACCAAGAGACCCAGTACTTC
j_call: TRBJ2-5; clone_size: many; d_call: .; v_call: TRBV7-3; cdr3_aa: CASSQKIFGGDCQETQYF; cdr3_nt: TGTGCCAGCAGCCAGAAGATCTTTGGGGGAGATTGTCAAGAGACCCAGTACTTC
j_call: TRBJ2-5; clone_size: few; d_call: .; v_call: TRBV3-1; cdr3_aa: CASSQERVTQYF; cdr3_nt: TGTGCCAGCAGCCAAGAGAGGGTCACCCAGTACTTC
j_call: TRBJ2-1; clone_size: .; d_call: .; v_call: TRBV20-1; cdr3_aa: CSASRTGKRNNEQFF; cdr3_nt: TGCAGTGCTAGCCGTACAGGGAAGAGGAACAATGAGCAGTTCTTC
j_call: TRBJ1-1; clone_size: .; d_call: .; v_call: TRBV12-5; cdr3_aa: CASGPDAGASVTEAFF; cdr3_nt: TGTGCTAGTGGCCCAGACGCGGGGGCCTCGGTCACTGAAGCTTTCTTT
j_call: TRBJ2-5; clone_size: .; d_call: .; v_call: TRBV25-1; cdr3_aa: CASSEDRVDETQYF; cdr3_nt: TGTGCCAGCAGTGAAGATCGAGTTGACGAGACCCAGTACTTC
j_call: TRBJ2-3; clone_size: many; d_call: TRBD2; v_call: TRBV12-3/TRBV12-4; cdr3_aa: CASSPRASGSTDTQYF; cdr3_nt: TGTGCCAGCAGTCCCCGGGCTAGCGGGAGCACAGATACGCAGTATTTT
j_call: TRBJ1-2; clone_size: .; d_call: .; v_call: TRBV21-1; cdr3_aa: CASRQAGESTYGYTF; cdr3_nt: TGTGCCAGTCGACAGGCAGGGGAATCGACGTATGGCTACACCTTC
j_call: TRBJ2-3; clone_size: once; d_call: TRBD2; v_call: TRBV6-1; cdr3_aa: CASNAWGLAGDTQYF; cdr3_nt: TGTGCCAGCAATGCATGGGGACTAGCTGGAGATACGCAGTATTTT
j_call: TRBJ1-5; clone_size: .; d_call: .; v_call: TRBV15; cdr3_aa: CATSRDTGVGQPQHF; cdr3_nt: TGTGCCACCAGTCGAGATACGGGGGTAGGTCAGCCCCAGCATTTT
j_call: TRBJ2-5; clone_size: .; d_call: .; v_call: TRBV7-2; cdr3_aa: CASSSSLVGTRETQYF; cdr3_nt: TGTGCCAGCAGCTCCTCCCTAGTGGGAACCAGAGAGACCCAGTACTTC